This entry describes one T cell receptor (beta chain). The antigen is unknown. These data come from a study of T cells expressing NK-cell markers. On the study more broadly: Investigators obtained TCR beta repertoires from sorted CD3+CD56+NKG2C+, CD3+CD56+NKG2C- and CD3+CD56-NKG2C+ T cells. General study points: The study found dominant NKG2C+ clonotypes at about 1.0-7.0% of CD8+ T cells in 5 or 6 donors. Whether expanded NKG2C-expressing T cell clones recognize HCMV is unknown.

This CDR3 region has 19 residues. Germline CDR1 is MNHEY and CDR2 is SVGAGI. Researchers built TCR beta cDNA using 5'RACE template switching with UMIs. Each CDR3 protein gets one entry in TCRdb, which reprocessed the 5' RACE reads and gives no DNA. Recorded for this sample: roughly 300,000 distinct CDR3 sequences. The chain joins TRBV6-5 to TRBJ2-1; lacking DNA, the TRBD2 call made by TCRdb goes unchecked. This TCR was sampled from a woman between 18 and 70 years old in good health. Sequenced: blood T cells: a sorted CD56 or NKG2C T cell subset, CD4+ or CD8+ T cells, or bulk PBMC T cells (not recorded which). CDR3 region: CASSYSAGTGLAAYNEQFF.